This T cell receptor (beta chain) stems from a study of T cells in Graves' hyperthyroidism and ophthalmopathy. Using RNA transcripts as the source, TCR beta CDR3 regions were amplified. An initial round of RT-PCR targeting the TCR CDR3 relied on the HTBI primer set. From the multiplex PCR reads, TCRdb called clonotypes with MiXCR, one entry per CDR3 protein. The sample holds roughly 500,000 distinct CDR3 sequences; roughly 13% are singletons and the top ten take around 5.4%. The sequence came from a woman in her 30s with Graves' hyperthyroidism that later progressed to Graves' ophthalmopathy. Material: blood.

The CDR3 sequence is CASSLRGLGTSGSRHEQYF. The CDR3, as DNA: TGTGCCAGCAGCCTCCGGGGCCTCGGGACTAGCGGGAGTAGGCACGAGCAGTACTTC. The V call is TRBV7-9, the J call TRBJ2-7, with 14 bases identical to TRBD2. CDR1 and CDR2 from the germline V gene are SEHNR and FQNEAQ (reference sequence). This CDR3 region has 19 residues. Losses at the gene ends were 5 bases for V and 5 bases for J; bases not matched to a gene: 17.